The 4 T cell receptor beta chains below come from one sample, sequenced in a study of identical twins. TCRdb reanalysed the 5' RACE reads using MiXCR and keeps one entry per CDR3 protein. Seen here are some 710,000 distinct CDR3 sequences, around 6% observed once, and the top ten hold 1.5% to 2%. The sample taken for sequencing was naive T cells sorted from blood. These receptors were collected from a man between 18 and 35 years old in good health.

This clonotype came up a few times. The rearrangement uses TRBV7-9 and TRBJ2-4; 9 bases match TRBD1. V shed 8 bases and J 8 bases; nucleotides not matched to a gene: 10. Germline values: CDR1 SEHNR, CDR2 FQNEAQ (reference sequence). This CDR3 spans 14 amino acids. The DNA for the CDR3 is TGTGCCAGCGGGGACAGGGTAACGGGGGACATTCAGTACTTC. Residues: CASGDRVTGDIQYF. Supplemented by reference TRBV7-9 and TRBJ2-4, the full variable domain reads DTGVSQNPRHKITKRGQNVTFRCDPISEHNRLYWYRQTLGQGPEFLTYFQNEAQLEKSRLLSDRFSAERPKGSFSTLEIQRTEQGDSAMYLCASGDRVTGDIQYFGAGTRLSVL.

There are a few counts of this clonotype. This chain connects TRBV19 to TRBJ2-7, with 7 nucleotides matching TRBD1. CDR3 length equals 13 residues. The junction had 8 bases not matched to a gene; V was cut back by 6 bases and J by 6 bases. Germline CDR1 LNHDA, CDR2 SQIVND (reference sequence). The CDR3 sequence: CASSPGAGGEQYV. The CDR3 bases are TGTGCCAGTAGCCCTGGGGCAGGGGGCGAGCAGTACGTC.

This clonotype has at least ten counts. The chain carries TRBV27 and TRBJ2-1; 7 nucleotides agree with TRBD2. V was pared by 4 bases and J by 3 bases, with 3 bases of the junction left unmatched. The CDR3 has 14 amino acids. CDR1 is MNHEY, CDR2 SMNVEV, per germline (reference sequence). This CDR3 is CASSSTSLYNEQFF. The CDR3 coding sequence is TGTGCCAGCAGTTCGACTAGCCTCTACAATGAGCAGTTCTTC.

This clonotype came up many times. Here the CDR3 reads CSASTSSGRDTQYF. In DNA, the CDR3 is TGCAGTGCTAGTACGTCTAGCGGGAGAGATACGCAGTATTTT. This sequence joins TRBV20-1 and TRBJ2-3; 10 bases line up with TRBD2. CDR1 DFQATT and CDR2 SNEGSKA come from the germline V gene (reference sequence). This CDR3 is 14 amino acids long. V lost 3 bases, J lost 5 bases, and 5 bases stayed unmatched.